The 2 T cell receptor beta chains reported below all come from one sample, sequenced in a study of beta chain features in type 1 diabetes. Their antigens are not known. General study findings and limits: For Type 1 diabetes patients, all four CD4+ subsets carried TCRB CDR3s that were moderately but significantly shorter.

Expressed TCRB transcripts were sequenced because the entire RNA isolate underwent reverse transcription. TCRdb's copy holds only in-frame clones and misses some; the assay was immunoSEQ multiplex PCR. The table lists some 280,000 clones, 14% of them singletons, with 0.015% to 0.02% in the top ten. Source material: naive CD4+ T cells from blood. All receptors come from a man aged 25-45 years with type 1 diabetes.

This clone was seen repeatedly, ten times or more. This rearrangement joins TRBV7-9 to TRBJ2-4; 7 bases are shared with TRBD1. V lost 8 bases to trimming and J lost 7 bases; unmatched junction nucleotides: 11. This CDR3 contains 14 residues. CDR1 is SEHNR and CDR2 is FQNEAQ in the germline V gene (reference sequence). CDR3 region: CASGADRDGNIQYF. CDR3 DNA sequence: TGTGCCAGCGGCGCTGACAGGGATGGGAACATTCAGTACTTC. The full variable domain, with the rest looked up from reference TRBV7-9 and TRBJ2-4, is DTGVSQNPRHKITKRGQNVTFRCDPISEHNRLYWYRQTLGQGPEFLTYFQNEAQLEKSRLLSDRFSAERPKGSFSTLEIQRTEQGDSAMYLCASGADRDGNIQYFGAGTRLSVL.

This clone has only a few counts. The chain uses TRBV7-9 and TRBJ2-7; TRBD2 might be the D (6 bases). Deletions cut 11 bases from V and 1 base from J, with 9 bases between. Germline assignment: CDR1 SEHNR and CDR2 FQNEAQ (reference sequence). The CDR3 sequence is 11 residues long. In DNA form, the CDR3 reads TGTGCCGGGGGGACGTCCTACGAGCAGTACTTC. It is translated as CAGGTSYEQYF.